This paragraph reports one T cell receptor beta chain. Its antigen is currently unknown. This sample stems from a study of liver allograft versus peripheral blood T cells. Study-level information: A comparison was made between T cell receptor repertoires in transplanted livers and those in recipients' peripheral blood.

Broader study findings: It was reported that the T cell receptor repertoires found inside liver allografts differed from those that were detected in peripheral blood.

TCRdb recomputed calls from the reads with MiXCR, one row per CDR3 protein. Of about 2,700 distinct CDR3 sequences listed, about a sixth are singletons. V gave up 4 bases and J gave up 2 bases; unmatched junction bases: 2. CDR1 is MNHEY, CDR2 SVGAGI, per germline. This CDR3 spans 15 amino acids. The gene calls are TRBV6-5 and TRBJ2-3; TRBD2 matches 11 bases. The origin of this receptor is a human patient who had a liver transplant. Some T cells may be the graft donor's. The CDR3 here is CASSLTSGTTDTQYF. The DNA for the CDR3 is TGTGCCAGCAGTTTGACTAGCGGGACCACAGATACGCAGTATTTT.